This passage covers 8 T cell receptor beta chains from one sample sequenced in a study of cytomegalovirus exposure and HLA in healthy donors. With 60 Vbeta and 13 Jbeta primers, the PCR was carried out. Profiling relied on immunoSEQ multiplex PCR, and the TCRdb table lists in-frame clones only, not all of them. The table shows 100,000 or so clones, with 75% occurring only once. The sample consisted of PBMCs. These receptors were obtained from a woman aged 18-30 years in good health and CMV-seropositive.

Only one count was recorded for this clone. The V gene is TRBV5-1, the J gene TRBJ2-7; D gene ambiguous. CDR1 SGHRS and CDR2 YFSETQ come from the germline V gene. The CDR3 contains 11 residues. Trimming pared 4 bases from V and 5 bases from J, leaving 7 bases between. The CDR3 loop is CASSLLDEQYF. CDR3 nucleotides: TGCGCCAGCAGCCTCCTTGACGAGCAGTACTTC.

V and J are TRBV5-6 and TRBJ1-4, with TRBD1 matching over 7 bases. The length of the CDR3 is 17 residues. Trimming took 2 bases from V and 0 from J; bases not matched to a gene: 7. Germline V gene data show CDR1 as SGHDT and CDR2 as YYEEEE. CDR3 coding DNA: TGTGCCAGCAGCTTCCGGACAGGCCTCCCAACTAATGAAAAACTGTTTTTT. Translated: CASSFRTGLPTNEKLFF.

This clone has just a few counts. The rearrangement uses TRBV11-3 and TRBJ2-2; perhaps TRBD1 as D (6 bases). Trimming removed 5 bases at V and 4 bases at J, with 17 bases between. This CDR3 comprises 16 residues. Germline V lookup: CDR1 SGHNT, CDR2 YENEEA. CDR3 sequence (DNA): TGTGCCAGCAGCCCGAGGGGGTCCCCGGGCACCGGGGAGCTGTTTTTT. Translation gives CASSPRGSPGTGELFF.

V gene TRBV20-1 combines with J gene TRBJ1-1; the D gene is possibly TRBD1 (6 bases). The CDR3 covers 11 residues. The V gene's germline CDR1 is DFQATT and CDR2 SNEGSKA (reference sequence). V lost 5 bases and J lost 10, with 14 bases in between. CDR3 in DNA: TGCAGTGCTGCCTGGGGGCTACGAGCTTTCTTT. This codes for CSAAWGLRAFF.

The chain links TRBV5-1 to TRBJ2-2; 13 bases match TRBD2. The V gene end was trimmed by 6 bases and the J gene end by 5 bases; junction bases not matched to a gene: 1. Germline lookup yields CDR1 SGHRS and CDR2 YFSETQ. The CDR3 covers 14 residues. CDR3 bases: TGCGCCAGCAAGGGACTAGCGGGAACCGGGGAGCTGTTTTTT. It specifies CASKGLAGTGELFF.

This clone has more than one count but fewer than ten. The chain couples TRBV28 to TRBJ2-4; D is undetermined. The CDR3 is 13 residues long. Germline V gene data show CDR1 as MDHEN and CDR2 as SYDVKM. Deletions cut 3 bases from V and 5 bases from J, with 8 bases between. The CDR3 DNA reads TGTGCCAGCAGTTTTAGCAGCCAAAACATTCAGTACTTC. The encoded protein is CASSFSSQNIQYF.

A few counts support this clone. The chain is built from TRBV6-6 and TRBJ2-7, with 8 bases lining up with TRBD1. The trim removed 6 bases at V and 2 bases at J, leaving 6 bases unmatched. CDR3 size: 14 residues. Germline CDR1 MNHNY, CDR2 SVGAGI (reference sequence). The CDR3 DNA is TGTGCCAGCAGAATGACAGGGGCCGCCTACGAGCAGTACTTC. It translates to CASRMTGAAYEQYF.

The chain combines TRBV7-9 with TRBJ2-7, with 14 bases identical to TRBD2. V shed 2 bases and J 6 bases; nucleotides not matched to a gene: 3. Germline V CDR1 and CDR2: SEHNR, FQNEAQ (reference sequence). The CDR3 loop spans 15 amino acids. This chain's CDR3 is CASSLSGLAGGEQYF. The CDR3 DNA reads TGTGCCAGCAGCTTATCAGGACTAGCGGGAGGCGAGCAGTACTTC.